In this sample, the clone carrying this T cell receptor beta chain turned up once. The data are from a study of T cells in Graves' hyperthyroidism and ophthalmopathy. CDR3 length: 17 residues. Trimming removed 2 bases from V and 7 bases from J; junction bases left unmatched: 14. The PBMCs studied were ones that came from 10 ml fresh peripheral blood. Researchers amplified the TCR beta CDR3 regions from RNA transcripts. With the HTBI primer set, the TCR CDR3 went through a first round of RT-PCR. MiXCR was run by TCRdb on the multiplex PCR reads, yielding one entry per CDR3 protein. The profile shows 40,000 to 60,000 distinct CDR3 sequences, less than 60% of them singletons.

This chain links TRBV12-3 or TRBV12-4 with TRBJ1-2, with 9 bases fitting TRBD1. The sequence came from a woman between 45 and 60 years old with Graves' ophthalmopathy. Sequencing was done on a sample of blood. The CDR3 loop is CASSLNIGTGSNGGYTF. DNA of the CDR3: TGTGCCAGCAGTTTAAATATAGGGACAGGGTCAAACGGTGGCTACACCTTC.